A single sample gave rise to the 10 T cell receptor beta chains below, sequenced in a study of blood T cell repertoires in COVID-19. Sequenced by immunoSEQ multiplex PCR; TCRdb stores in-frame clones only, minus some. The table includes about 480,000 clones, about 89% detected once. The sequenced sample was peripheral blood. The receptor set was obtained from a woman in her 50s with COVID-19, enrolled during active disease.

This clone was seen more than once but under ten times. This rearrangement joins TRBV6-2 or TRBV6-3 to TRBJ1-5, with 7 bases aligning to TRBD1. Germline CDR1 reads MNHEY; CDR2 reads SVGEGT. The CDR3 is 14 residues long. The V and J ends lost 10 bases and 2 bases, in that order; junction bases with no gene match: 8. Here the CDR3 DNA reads TGTGCCACCCGCCCCACAGGGGGCAATCAGCCCCAGCATTTT. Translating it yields CATRPTGGNQPQHF.

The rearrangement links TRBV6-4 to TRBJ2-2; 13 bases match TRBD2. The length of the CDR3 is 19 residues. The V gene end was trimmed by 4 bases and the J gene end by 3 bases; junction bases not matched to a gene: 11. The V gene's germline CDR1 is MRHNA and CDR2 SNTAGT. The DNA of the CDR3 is TGTGCCAGCAGTGCGAACCCGGGACTAGCGGGGCCACACACCGGGGAGCTGTTTTTT. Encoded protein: CASSANPGLAGPHTGELFF.

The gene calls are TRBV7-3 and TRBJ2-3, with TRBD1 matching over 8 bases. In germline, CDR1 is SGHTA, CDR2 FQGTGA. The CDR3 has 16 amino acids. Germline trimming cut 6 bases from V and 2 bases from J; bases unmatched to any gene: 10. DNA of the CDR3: TGTGCCAGCAGTTATCGCAGACAGGGGACCACAGATACGCAGTATTTT. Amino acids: CASSYRRQGTTDTQYF.

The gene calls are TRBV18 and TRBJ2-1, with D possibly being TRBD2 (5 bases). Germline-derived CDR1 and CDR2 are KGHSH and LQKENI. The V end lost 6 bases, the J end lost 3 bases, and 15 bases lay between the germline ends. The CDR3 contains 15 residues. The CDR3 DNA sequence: TGTGCCAGCTCGCCGGACTTCACTTACTACAATGAGCAGTTCTTC. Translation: CASSPDFTYYNEQFF.

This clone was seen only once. CDR3 nucleotide sequence: TGTGCCAGCAGTTTCCGGCCAGGGTTAGGCTACACCTTC. It translates to CASSFRPGLGYTF. The gene calls are TRBV28 and TRBJ1-2; possible D gene TRBD1, 5 bases. V lost 3 bases, J lost 8 bases, and 13 bases lay in between. Germline V lookup: CDR1 MDHEN, CDR2 SYDVKM. The CDR3 is 13 amino acids.

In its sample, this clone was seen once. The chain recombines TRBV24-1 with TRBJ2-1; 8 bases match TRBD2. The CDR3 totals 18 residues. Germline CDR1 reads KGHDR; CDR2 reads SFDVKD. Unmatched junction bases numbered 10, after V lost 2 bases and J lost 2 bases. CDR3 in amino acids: CATSDSSPGTRTYNEQFF. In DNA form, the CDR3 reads TGTGCCACCAGTGATTCCTCCCCCGGGACTAGGACCTACAATGAGCAGTTCTTC.

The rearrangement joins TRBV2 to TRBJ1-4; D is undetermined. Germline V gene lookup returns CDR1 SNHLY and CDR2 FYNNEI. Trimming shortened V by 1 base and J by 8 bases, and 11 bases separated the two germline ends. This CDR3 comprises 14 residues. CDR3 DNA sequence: TGTGCCAGCAGTGAAGAACATCGGGTGGAAAAACTGTTTTTT. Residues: CASSEEHRVEKLFF.

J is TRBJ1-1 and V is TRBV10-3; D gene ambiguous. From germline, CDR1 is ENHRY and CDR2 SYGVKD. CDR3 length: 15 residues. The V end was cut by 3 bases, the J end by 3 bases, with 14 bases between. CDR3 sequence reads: CAISDSGERDTEAFF. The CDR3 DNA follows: TGTGCCATCAGTGACTCGGGTGAACGAGACACTGAAGCTTTCTTT.

The CDR3 protein is CASSAQSGATFF. CDR3 sequence (DNA): TGTGCCAGCAGCGCCCAGAGCGGGGCGACGTTCTTC. This chain connects TRBV11-3 to TRBJ2-1; 7 bases are shared with TRBD2. The CDR3 consists of 12 residues. Germline CDR1 reads SGHNT; CDR2 reads YENEEA. V lost 5 bases and J lost 15; bases outside the gene matches: 10.

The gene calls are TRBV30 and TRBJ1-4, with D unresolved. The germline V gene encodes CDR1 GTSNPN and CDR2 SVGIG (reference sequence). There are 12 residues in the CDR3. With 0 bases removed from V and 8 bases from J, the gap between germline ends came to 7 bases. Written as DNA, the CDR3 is TGTGCCTGGAGTGTACGGTTCGAAAAACTGTTTTTT. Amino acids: CAWSVRFEKLFF.